A single sample gave rise to the 21 T cell receptor beta chains below, sequenced in a study of HIV-infected patients and healthy controls. Roughly three months, about 14 weeks, into antiretroviral therapy, follow-up blood was collected. Whole blood was used without fractionation, so all unsorted peripheral T cells were included. Alpha and beta constant-region primers primed reverse transcription of 500 to 550 ng RNA. Each of the alpha and beta chains got its own library through chain-specific third strand synthesis with indices. TCRdb reprocessed the 5' RACE reads via MiXCR and lists one record per CDR3 protein. Among 15,000 to 20,000 distinct CDR3 sequences, 8.5% to 9% were seen once, and the ten largest hold 21%. The source material was blood, sampled during antiretroviral therapy. These receptors all come from an adult with HIV infection.

The rearrangement uses TRBV24-1 and TRBJ2-1; the D gene is possibly TRBD1 (6 bases). In germline, CDR1 is KGHDR, CDR2 SFDVKD. This CDR3 is 14 amino acids long. Trimming removed 6 bases from V and 4 bases from J, with 12 bases in between. CDR3 region: CATSRGRGYNEQFF. The CDR3 DNA reads TGTGCCACCAGTAGGGGCAGGGGTTACAATGAGCAGTTCTTC.

This clonotype showed up many times. The chain carries TRBV3-1 and TRBJ1-4; 7 bases are shared with TRBD1. Trimming removed 4 bases from V and 7 bases from J; junction bases left unmatched: 9. Germline CDR1 reads LGHDT; CDR2 reads YNNKEL (reference sequence). The length of the CDR3 is 15 residues. The CDR3 DNA follows: TGTGCCAGCAGCCGGCAAGGGGGCCCCAGTGAAAAACTGTTTTTT. It yields the protein CASSRQGGPSEKLFF.

The chain links TRBV9 to TRBJ1-4, with D tentatively TRBD1 (5 bases). The germline gives CDR1 SGDLS, CDR2 YYNGEE. The V and J ends lost 4 bases and 5 bases respectively, with 15 bases between them. The CDR3 is 15 residues long. CDR3 bases: TGTGCCAGCAGCCCCCGGGCAGGGCCGAATGAAAAACTGTTTTTT. Its translation: CASSPRAGPNEKLFF.

In this sample, this clonotype turned up many times. The chain links TRBV19 to TRBJ2-3; TRBD1 matches at 8 bases. Trimming took 4 bases from V and 5 from J; bases not matched to a gene: 8. In germline, CDR1 is LNHDA, CDR2 SQIVND (reference sequence). This CDR3 region has 15 residues. The chain's CDR3 is CASSKVTGEGDTQYF. CDR3 bases: TGTGCCAGTAGTAAGGTGACAGGGGAAGGAGATACGCAGTATTTT.

This clonotype has at least ten counts. J is TRBJ1-1 and V is TRBV5-4; D ambiguous. Germline V gene data show CDR1 as SGHNT and CDR2 as YYREEE (reference sequence). The CDR3 runs 12 residues. V was trimmed by 0 bases and J by 2 bases, leaving 2 bases between them. In DNA, the CDR3 is TGTGCCAGCAGCTTGGCAAACACTGAAGCTTTCTTT. Translating gives CASSLANTEAFF.

This clonotype was counted at least ten times. This chain joins TRBV27 and TRBJ2-2; possibly TRBD1 for D (6 bases). The germline V gene encodes CDR1 MNHEY and CDR2 SMNVEV (reference sequence). The CDR3 has 15 amino acids. Trimming shortened V by 5 bases and J by 4 bases, and 14 bases separated the two germline ends. CDR3 loop: CASSETGSVTGELFF. The CDR3 bases are TGTGCCAGCAGTGAAACAGGGTCGGTCACCGGGGAGCTGTTTTTT.

This clonotype was recorded a few times. The chain joins TRBV27 to TRBJ2-7, with 8 bases matching TRBD1. Unmatched junction bases numbered 10, after V lost 6 bases and J lost 3 bases. This CDR3 comprises 15 residues. Germline loops: CDR1 MNHEY, CDR2 SMNVEV (reference sequence). The CDR3 DNA reads as TGTGCCAGCAGCCCTGACCGGGACAGGTACTACGAGCAGTACTTC. This translates into CASSPDRDRYYEQYF.

The J gene is TRBJ2-7, the V gene TRBV24-1; TRBD2 might be the D (6 bases). V gave up 4 bases and J gave up 5 bases, with 17 bases separating them. Germline values: CDR1 KGHDR, CDR2 SFDVKD. CDR3 size: 15 residues. The CDR3 coding sequence is TGTGCCACCAGTGAGGGGACGGGACTCTGGAACGAGCAGTACTTC. Its translation: CATSEGTGLWNEQYF.

In this sample, this clonotype turned up many times. V gene TRBV6-2 or TRBV6-3 combines with J gene TRBJ2-1; TRBD1 is a possible D gene (5 bases). Germline lookup yields CDR1 MNHEY and CDR2 SVGEGT. V was pared by 7 bases and J by 10 bases, with 17 bases between. This CDR3 has 13 residues. DNA for the CDR3: TGTGCCAGCAATATAGGGGATTCTTTAGAGCAGTTCTTC. This codes for CASNIGDSLEQFF.

This clonotype was recorded at least ten times. This chain connects TRBV7-2 to TRBJ2-5; 10 positions match TRBD2. The germline V gene encodes CDR1 SGHTA and CDR2 FQGNSA. The CDR3 length is 18 residues. The J segment lost 7 bases and the V segment lost 1 base, leaving 15 bases of the junction unmatched. The CDR3 loop reads CASSLVPPMRSSGGTQYF. In DNA, the CDR3 is TGTGCCAGCAGCTTAGTCCCCCCGATGAGGTCTAGCGGGGGGACCCAGTACTTC.

The gene calls are TRBV18 and TRBJ2-1; D might be TRBD1 (5 bases). The CDR3 spans 15 residues. Looked up from germline, CDR1 is KGHSH and CDR2 is LQKENI. The ends were cut back, 8 bases at V and 8 bases at J, with 22 bases in the middle. CDR3 loop: CASTIGAAVWDEQFF. The CDR3 nucleotides read TGTGCCAGCACCATTGGGGCGGCGGTGTGGGATGAGCAGTTCTTC.

This clonotype was observed many times. Here the CDR3 DNA reads TGCGCCAGCAGCCTAGGGGGCGCGGCGGCGAACACCGGGGAGCTGTTTTTT. Amino acids: CASSLGGAAANTGELFF. The chain recombines TRBV5-1 with TRBJ2-2; 7 bases are shared with TRBD1. The V gene end was trimmed by 4 bases and the J gene end by 0 bases; junction bases not matched to a gene: 9. The germline CDR1 and CDR2 sequences are SGHRS and YFSETQ. The CDR3 is made up of 17 amino acids.

At least ten counts were recorded for this clonotype. The gene calls are TRBV6-2 or TRBV6-3 and TRBJ2-1; D is unresolved. The germline gives CDR1 MNHEY, CDR2 SVGEGT. This CDR3 is 16 amino acids long. V was clipped by 2 bases and J by 0 bases, with 11 bases between them. This CDR3 is CASSYPGDSSYNEQFF. Written as DNA, the CDR3 is TGTGCCAGCAGTTACCCAGGTGATAGCTCCTACAATGAGCAGTTCTTC.

A few counts support this clonotype. This rearrangement joins TRBV6-1 to TRBJ2-3, with 15 bases fitting TRBD2. The CDR3 extends over 18 amino acids. The V gene end was trimmed by 5 bases and the J gene end by 1 base; junction bases not matched to a gene: 7. Germline assignment: CDR1 MNHNS and CDR2 SASEGT. The CDR3 loop reads CASSWTSGGARGTDTQYF. Here the CDR3 DNA reads TGTGCCAGCAGTTGGACTAGCGGGGGGGCAAGAGGCACAGATACGCAGTATTTT.

This clonotype came up many times. This chain uses TRBV14 with TRBJ1-1, with D perhaps matching TRBD1 (6 bases). The V end lost 4 bases, the J end lost 6 bases, and 12 bases lay between the germline ends. Germline CDR1 SGHDN, CDR2 FVKESK. The CDR3 length is 13 residues. CDR3: CASSLKGGPEAFF. The DNA for the CDR3 is TGTGCCAGCAGCCTCAAGGGGGGTCCTGAAGCTTTCTTT.

This clonotype was recorded at least ten times. The rearrangement uses TRBV10-3 and TRBJ1-1, with D unclear. The CDR3 length is 13 residues. V was pared by 7 bases and J by 0 bases, with 9 bases between. CDR1 ENHRY and CDR2 SYGVKD come from the germline V gene. The CDR3 is CAIKSPVNTEAFF. CDR3 coding DNA: TGTGCCATCAAATCCCCGGTGAACACTGAAGCTTTCTTT.

This clonotype was recorded at least ten times. The gene calls are TRBV10-3 and TRBJ1-5; D is ambiguous. Germline V gene lookup returns CDR1 ENHRY and CDR2 SYGVKD. Deletions cut 2 bases from V and 7 bases from J, with 9 bases between. The CDR3 has 13 amino acids. The CDR3 loop is CAISEGRVQPQHF. CDR3 coding DNA: TGTGCCATCAGTGAGGGAAGGGTGCAGCCCCAGCATTTT.

This clonotype was detected only once. The chain carries TRBV6-1 and TRBJ1-5; 8 nucleotides line up with TRBD1. In germline, CDR1 is MNHNS, CDR2 SASEGT. The CDR3 runs 16 residues. Trimming cost V 6 bases and J 2 bases; bases outside gene matches: 9. CDR3 in amino acids: CASRRDRGQGNQPQHF. The CDR3 region has the DNA TGTGCCAGCAGACGTGACAGGGGACAGGGCAATCAGCCCCAGCATTTT.

This clonotype was detected ten times or more. V and J are TRBV6-4 and TRBJ1-1; TRBD1 matches at 9 bases. Losses at the gene ends were 6 bases for V and 6 bases for J; bases not matched to a gene: 5. The CDR3 runs to 13 residues. Germline V gives CDR1 MRHNA, CDR2 SNTAGT. The CDR3 protein is CASSPDRGAEAFF. The DNA for the CDR3 is TGTGCCAGCAGCCCCGACAGGGGGGCTGAAGCTTTCTTT.

This clonotype was detected ten times or more. V usage is TRBV29-1 and J usage is TRBJ2-7; a weak D match, TRBD1 (7 bases). V was shortened by 4 bases and J by 4 bases, with 11 bases between the two germline ends. The CDR3 has 12 amino acids. Germline V gene lookup returns CDR1 SQVTM and CDR2 ANQGSEA. CDR3: CSVAGGSYEQYF. In DNA form, the CDR3 reads TGCAGCGTTGCAGGGGGGAGTTACGAGCAGTACTTC.

Many counts were recorded for this clonotype. The rearrangement uses TRBV3-1 and TRBJ1-1; D not resolved. The ends were cut back, 1 base at V and 6 bases at J, with 9 bases in the middle. Germline lookup yields CDR1 LGHDT and CDR2 YNNKEL (reference sequence). The CDR3 contains 13 residues. CDR3 nucleotides: TGTGCCAGCAGCCAAGTCCGCCCATCTGAAGCTTTCTTT. It encodes CASSQVRPSEAFF.